The entry below gives a single TCR beta chain sequence along with its context. Its antigen is currently unknown. Relative to the germline gene, one junction end is altered; a read error may explain this. This CDR3 is 19 amino acids long. Germline V CDR1 and CDR2: SGHDN, FVKESK. Using a constant-region primer together with ProtoScript II reverse transcriptase, TCR beta cDNA was made from around 0.55 ug of total RNA. The TCR beta library was amplified through three nested multiplex PCR rounds in a modified ARM-PCR procedure. Rounds one and two of PCR, each of approximately 11 cycles, were primed with TRBV1-TRBV30 forward primers and a C-beta reverse primer. TCRdb itself ran the multiplex PCR reads through MiXCR, one entry per CDR3 protein. The table has 180,000 or so distinct CDR3 sequences, about 60% seen once; the top ten hold less than 75%. These data originate in a study of tumor-infiltrating lymphocytes in primary liver carcinoma.

Blood RNA originated from unsorted whole blood, with germline DNA additionally extracted. Patients were chronically HBV-infected and treatment-naive. Blood samples of four milliliters were drawn preoperatively. Overall study results and limits: Blood had a significantly lower top-250-clone fraction than tumors did (p = 0.039).

The sequencing sample was made of peripheral blood. The chain joins TRBV14 to TRBJ2-5, with TRBD2 identical over 7 bases. The clonotype originates from a man aged 40-50 years with primary liver carcinoma and hepatitis B virus infection. This CDR3 is CANSQDLMGPSGNTETQYF. The CDR3, as DNA: TGTGCCAACAGCCAAGATCTTATGGGGCCCAGCGGGAACACAGAGACCCAGTACTTC.